These 26 T cell receptor beta chains share one sample of origin, sequenced in a study of early T cells in non-severe SARS-CoV-2 infection. TCRdb re-analysed the 5' RACE reads in MiXCR, keeping a single row per CDR3 protein. In the table there are around 30,000 distinct CDR3 sequences, approximately 9.2% of which are singletons. Material: whole blood. The origin of the receptors is an adult who was a healthcare worker with PCR-confirmed SARS-CoV-2 infection or an uninfected control (not recorded which).

By frequency in the sample, this clonotype is medium-sized (0.01 to 0.1%). The rearrangement links TRBV5-6 to TRBJ2-7; no reliable D call. Germline V gene sequence: CDR1 SGHDT, CDR2 YYEEEE. The CDR3 is 14 residues long. The V end lost 3 bases, the J end lost 5 bases, and 15 bases lay between the germline ends. The CDR3 nucleotides are TGTGCCAGCAGCTCCCCCAGCGAAACCCACGAGCAGTACTTC. Its protein is CASSSPSETHEQYF.

This clonotype was counted many times. This chain connects TRBV6-5 to TRBJ2-5; 10 nucleotides agree with TRBD2. This CDR3 region has 16 residues. V trimming: 0 bases; J trimming: 1 base; junction bases outside the gene matches: 2. Germline values: CDR1 MNHEY, CDR2 SVGAGI. CDR3 bases: TGTGCCAGCAGTTACTCCAGCGGGGGGGGCCAAGAGACCCAGTACTTC. It codes for CASSYSSGGGQETQYF.

The chain is built from TRBV6-5 and TRBJ2-1; a weak D match, TRBD1 (6 bases). The V and J ends lost 6 bases and 9 bases respectively, with 9 bases between them. The CDR3 spans 11 residues. Germline V gives CDR1 MNHEY, CDR2 SVGAGI. The CDR3 DNA sequence: TGTGCCAGCAGCCACAGGGTTGAGCAGTTCTTC. Translation: CASSHRVEQFF.

This clonotype has a count of ten or more. This rearrangement joins TRBV10-3 to TRBJ1-1, with D maybe TRBD1 (5 bases). The CDR3 loop spans 16 amino acids. CDR1 is ENHRY and CDR2 is SYGVKD in the germline V gene. The V and J ends lost 0 bases and 4 bases respectively, with 15 bases between them. The CDR3 sequence is CAISESRTYGGTEAFF. The CDR3 nucleotides read TGTGCCATCAGTGAGTCGAGGACCTATGGGGGCACTGAAGCTTTCTTT.

This clonotype came up many times. The chain couples TRBV30 to TRBJ2-5, with no clear D. The CDR3 has 12 residues. V gave up 0 bases and J gave up 5 bases, with 7 bases separating them. CDR1 is GTSNPN and CDR2 is SVGIG in the germline V gene (reference sequence). Here the CDR3 reads CAWSVGLETQYF. CDR3 nucleotide sequence: TGTGCCTGGAGTGTGGGTCTGGAGACCCAGTACTTC. The whole variable domain, filled in from reference TRBV30 and TRBJ2-5, reads SQTIHQWPATLVQPVGSPLSLECTVEGTSNPNLYWYRQAAGRGLQLLFYSVGIGQISSEVPQNLSASRPQDRQFILSSKKLLLSDSGFYLCAWSVGLETQYFGPGTRLLVL.

The rearrangement joins TRBV12-3 or TRBV12-4 to TRBJ2-7; no firm D call. Trimming cost V 5 bases and J 6 bases, with 17 bases left between them. The CDR3 has 14 amino acids. CDR3 sequence reads: CASSVRMSGVEQYF. Here the CDR3 DNA reads TGTGCCAGCAGTGTCCGAATGAGTGGGGTCGAGCAGTACTTC.

This chain uses TRBV7-9 with TRBJ2-7; possible D gene TRBD2, 6 bases. V lost 8 bases, J lost 3 bases, and 20 bases lay in between. The CDR3 is 15 amino acids. The germline V gene encodes CDR1 SEHNR and CDR2 FQNEAQ (reference sequence). The CDR3 sequence is CASGSRPGSSYEQYF. DNA of the CDR3: TGTGCCAGCGGCTCCCGCCCCGGGAGCAGCTACGAGCAGTACTTC.

This clonotype was detected many times. V gene TRBV5-4 combines with J gene TRBJ2-7; D could derive from TRBD1 or TRBD2 (5 bases each). CDR3 length: 15 amino acids. Germline loops: CDR1 SGHNT, CDR2 YYREEE (reference sequence). Trimming cost V 1 base and J 1 base, with 12 bases left between them. CDR3 DNA sequence: TGTGCCAGCAGCTTGAAAGGGACCTTATCCTACGAGCAGTACTTC. This codes for CASSLKGTLSYEQYF.

J is TRBJ2-5 and V is TRBV5-5; perhaps TRBD2 as D (6 bases). The ends were cut back, 3 bases at V and 2 bases at J, with 17 bases in the middle. The CDR3 contains 16 residues. Germline V gives CDR1 SGHKS, CDR2 YYEKEE (reference sequence). For the CDR3, the DNA is TGTGCCAGCAGCTCTCGGAGGGAAACGGGGCAAGAGACCCAGTACTTC. Translating it yields CASSSRRETGQETQYF.

This clonotype was counted many times. The chain carries TRBV12-3 or TRBV12-4 and TRBJ1-1, with 8 positions matching TRBD1. Unmatched junction bases numbered 4, after V lost 7 bases and J lost 0 bases. The CDR3 covers 14 residues. CDR3 in amino acids: CASTLTGVNTEAFF. CDR3 coding DNA: TGTGCCAGCACCTTGACAGGGGTGAACACTGAAGCTTTCTTT.

This clonotype was seen repeatedly, ten times or more. The chain joins TRBV6-5 to TRBJ1-6; 8 bases are a match to TRBD1. CDR1 is MNHEY and CDR2 is SVGAGI in the germline V gene. CDR3 length equals 15 residues. Trimming at V came to 2 bases and at J to 5 bases, leaving 2 bases not matched to a gene. The CDR3 bases are TGTGCCAGCAGTTACGGGGACAGGAATAATTCACCCCTCCACTTT. It translates to CASSYGDRNNSPLHF.

J is TRBJ1-2 and V is TRBV29-1, with no clear D. This CDR3 has 11 residues. CDR1 is SQVTM, CDR2 ANQGSEA, per germline. With 7 bases removed from V and 4 bases from J, the gap between germline ends came to 10 bases. CDR3 in DNA: TGCAGCGCCGTAGCCGCCTATGGCTACACCTTC. This translates into CSAVAAYGYTF. The variable domain in full, completed from reference TRBV29-1 and TRBJ1-2, reads SAVISQKPSRDICQRGTSLTIQCQVDSQVTMMFWYRQQPGQSLTLIATANQGSEATYESGFVIDKFPISRPNLTFSTLTVSNMSPEDSSIYLCSAVAAYGYTFGSGTRLTVV.

As regards this clonotype: The junction differs from germline at one of its ends, possibly a read error. The gene calls are TRBV5-1 and TRBJ1-2, with D perhaps TRBD1 (6 bases). The CDR3 is 13 amino acids. The germline V gene encodes CDR1 SGHRS and CDR2 YFSETQ. The CDR3 protein is CAGSLTGQSTYTF. The CDR3 DNA reads TGCGCCGGCAGCTTAACGGGACAATCGACCTACACCTTC.

This clonotype was seen only a few times. The V call is TRBV7-9, the J call TRBJ1-6; 10 bases agree with TRBD1. The CDR3 is 16 amino acids. Germline values: CDR1 SEHNR, CDR2 FQNEAQ (reference sequence). J lost 9 bases, V lost 4 bases, and 9 bases had no gene match. The CDR3 DNA sequence: TGTGCCAGCAGCTCCCCCTCGGGACAGGGGCGTTCACCCCTCCACTTT. Translated, it gives CASSSPSGQGRSPLHF.

This clonotype occurred a few times. The genes are TRBV7-6 and TRBJ2-7; D not resolved. The germline V gene has CDR1 SGHVS and CDR2 FNYEAQ. CDR3 length: 14 amino acids. V lost 4 bases, J lost 0 bases, and 10 bases lay in between. CDR3 coding DNA: TGTGCCAGCAGCTCCAAGGCCTACTCCTACGAGCAGTACTTC. Its translation: CASSSKAYSYEQYF.

This chain links TRBV7-2 with TRBJ2-1; D tentatively fits TRBD1 or TRBD2 (5 bases each). The V gene's germline CDR1 is SGHTA and CDR2 FQGNSA. The CDR3 is 13 amino acids. The V gene lost 3 bases and the J gene lost 7 bases, with 10 bases spanning the gap. The CDR3 sequence is CASSLGRPNEQFF. The DNA for the CDR3 is TGTGCCAGCAGCTTGGGACGGCCTAATGAGCAGTTCTTC. Combining the CDR3 with reference TRBV7-2 and TRBJ2-1 gives the whole variable domain GAGVSQSPSNKVTEKGKDVELRCDPISGHTALYWYRQSLGQGLEFLIYFQGNSAPDKSGLPSDRFSAERTGGSVSTLTIQRTQQEDSAVYLCASSLGRPNEQFFGPGTRLTVL.

For this clonotype: A much larger clonotype is one base distant, so this may be a read error. The V gene is TRBV7-2, the J gene TRBJ2-1, with TRBD2 matching over 9 bases. The V and J ends lost 3 bases and 5 bases, in that order; junction bases with no gene match: 8. This CDR3 has 16 residues. Germline V lookup: CDR1 SGHTA, CDR2 FQGNSA. CDR3 residues: CASSLGGGAFHNEQFF. CDR3 nucleotides: TGTGCCAGCAGCTTGGGCGGGGGGGCATTTCACAATGAGCAGTTCTTC.

For this clonotype: One base away lies a much larger clone, so this may be a sequencing read error. The conserved phenylalanine or tryptophan normally closing the CDR3 is absent here, so this likely arose from a read error. The V and J genes are TRBV12-3 or TRBV12-4 and TRBJ2-3; 7 nucleotides align to TRBD2. The V and J ends lost 8 bases and 9 bases, in that order; junction bases with no gene match: 14. The CDR3 consists of 14 residues. In nucleotides, the CDR3 is TGTGCCAGCGGCCGCCGGGACGGGGAGGGAACGCAGTATCTT. Translating it yields CASGRRDGEGTQYL.

The rearrangement links TRBV25-1 to TRBJ2-3; D is ambiguous. The CDR3 spans 13 residues. Looked up from germline, CDR1 is MGHDK and CDR2 is SYGVNS. V lost 6 bases and J lost 2, with 9 bases in between. The CDR3 nucleotides are TGTGCCAGCAGGAAGAATCACACAGATACGCAGTATTTT. Its translation: CASRKNHTDTQYF.

Ten or more counts support this clonotype. The chain uses TRBV27 and TRBJ2-3; D is possibly TRBD2 (5 bases). V lost 10 bases, J lost 5 bases, and 22 bases lay in between. CDR1 MNHEY and CDR2 SMNVEV come from the germline V gene (reference sequence). CDR3 length equals 15 residues. In DNA, the CDR3 is TGTGCCACCTCAATCGGGGAATACGACATAGATACGCAGTATTTT. This encodes CATSIGEYDIDTQYF.

This clonotype was counted only a few times. The V and J genes are TRBV5-8 and TRBJ1-5, with D uncertain. CDR1 is SGHTS, CDR2 YDEGEE, per germline. V was cut by 9 bases and J by 6 bases, with 13 bases left in between. The CDR3 sequence is 12 residues long. Here the CDR3 DNA reads TGTGCCACCGCCCTTAATAGTCAGCCCCAGCATTTT. Translation gives CATALNSQPQHF.

CDR3 nucleotides: TGCGCCAGCAGCTCGCCGCCCTCCGCCAATGAGCAGTTCTTC. Translation: CASSSPPSANEQFF. This rearrangement joins TRBV5-1 to TRBJ2-1, with D hard to call. Deletions cut 3 bases from V and 6 bases from J, with 13 bases between. The CDR3 is 14 amino acids. The germline gives CDR1 SGHRS, CDR2 YFSETQ.

This clonotype was detected many times. The CDR3 bases are TGTGCCAGCAGTGACAGAAACTATGGCTACACCTTC. Protein sequence: CASSDRNYGYTF. The rearrangement uses TRBV2 and TRBJ1-2, with unresolved D. The CDR3 consists of 12 residues. With 3 bases removed from V and 2 bases from J, the gap between germline ends came to 4 bases. Germline-derived CDR1 and CDR2 are SNHLY and FYNNEI. The variable domain in full, with the rest retrieved from reference TRBV2 and TRBJ1-2, is EPEVTQTPSHQVTQMGQEVILRCVPISNHLYFYWYRQILGQKVEFLVSFYNNEISEKSEIFDDQFSVERPDGSNFTLKIRSTKLEDSAMYFCASSDRNYGYTFGSGTRLTVV.

By share of the sample, this clonotype is medium-sized. The J gene is TRBJ2-5, the V gene TRBV7-2; D may correspond to TRBD1 or TRBD2 (5 bases each). With 2 bases removed from V and 0 bases from J, the gap between germline ends came to 7 bases. This CDR3 is 14 amino acids long. CDR1 and CDR2 from the germline V gene are SGHTA and FQGNSA. CDR3 nucleotide sequence: TGTGCCAGCAGCTTATGGGGGAACCAAGAGACCCAGTACTTC. The encoded protein is CASSLWGNQETQYF.

This clonotype appeared a few times. CDR3 DNA sequence: TGCAGTGCTCGAGCTCGGACAGGGGGCAAAGCGCAGTATTTT. It encodes CSARARTGGKAQYF. The rearrangement links TRBV20-1 to TRBJ2-3, with 11 bases fitting TRBD1. This CDR3 has 14 residues. J lost 10 bases, V lost 5 bases, and 11 bases had no gene match. CDR1 is DFQATT and CDR2 is SNEGSKA in the germline V gene (reference sequence).

This clonotype is classed as medium-sized. This chain uses TRBV29-1 with TRBJ1-1, with D hard to call. The germline gives CDR1 SQVTM, CDR2 ANQGSEA. Trimming cost V 4 bases and J 0 bases, with 12 bases left between them. The CDR3 contains 14 residues. As DNA, the CDR3 is TGCAGCGTTGTGACCCTAACTGTGAACACTGAAGCTTTCTTT. This gives the protein CSVVTLTVNTEAFF.